This TCR beta chain was found in a study of blood T cell repertoires in COVID-19. Study details: Some COVID-19 samples were acute and others convalescent; all came from the United States, Italy and Spain. T cells, B-cell-depleted T cells, or PBMCs provided the cDNA or gDNA that served as material.

V gave up 2 bases and J gave up 3 bases; unmatched junction bases: 4. Looked up from germline, CDR1 is SEHNR and CDR2 is FQNEAQ (reference sequence). The CDR3 totals 15 residues. Per the study methods: Amplified reference gene primers provided the basis for estimating nucleated cell counts. Clones were sequenced by immunoSEQ multiplex PCR, and TCRdb holds only the in-frame ones, with some missing. D and trimming come from the DNA, and the V and J calls and clone size come from that table. This table has nearly 90,000 clones, approximately 90% appearing once. This sequence originates from a man aged 55 to 70 with acute or convalescent COVID-19. Source material: peripheral blood. The chain couples TRBV7-9 to TRBJ1-5; TRBD1 matches 7 bases. The CDR3 here is CASSLFGTDNQPQHF. CDR3 nucleotide sequence: TGTGCCAGCAGCTTATTCGGGACAGACAATCAGCCCCAGCATTTT. Together with reference TRBV7-9 and TRBJ1-5, the CDR3 gives the full variable domain: DTGVSQNPRHKITKRGQNVTFRCDPISEHNRLYWYRQTLGQGPEFLTYFQNEAQLEKSRLLSDRFSAERPKGSFSTLEIQRTEQGDSAMYLCASSLFGTDNQPQHFGDGTRLSIL.